These T cell receptor beta chains were read from a single sample in a study of patients and donors after allogeneic stem cell transplantation. One entry per CDR3 protein, called by TCRdb with MiXCR from the RT-PCR reads. Seen here are tens of thousands of distinct CDR3 sequences, approximately 6.2% observed once, and the top ten hold around a third. The source material was blood, either unsorted or a sorted T cell fraction (not recorded which). All receptors derive from a human donor who was either an allogeneic HSCT recipient or a stem cell or donor lymphocyte infusion donor (not recorded which). It is not recorded whose cells these are; they may come from a transplant donor. The CDR3 runs from the conserved cysteine through the conserved F or W. A D gene is named only where the DNA matches it firmly. Clone size appears in some rows only: once, few, many, or a class for an expanded clone.

size	V	J	D	DNA	CDR3
many	TRBV18	TRBJ1-1	.	TGTGCCAGCTCACCAGCTGGGGTGAACACTGAAGCTTTCTTT	CASSPAGVNTEAFF
many	TRBV5-1	TRBJ1-1	TRBD1	TGCGCCAGCAGCTCGGGACAGACCGGCTACACTGAAGCTTTCTTT	CASSSGQTGYTEAFF
many	TRBV4-2	TRBJ2-7	TRBD2	TGTGCCAGCAGCCAAGAGGTAGCGGGAGGACTCTACGAGCAGTACTTC	CASSQEVAGGLYEQYF
many	TRBV28	TRBJ2-1	TRBD2	TGTGCCAGCAGTAGGCCGGGACTATACAATGAGCAGTTCTTC	CASSRPGLYNEQFF
many	TRBV4-1	TRBJ1-2	.	TGCGCCAGCAGCCAAGAGGACACATACTATGGCTACACCTTC	CASSQEDTYYGYTF
many	TRBV28	TRBJ1-1	.	TGTGCCAGCAGTTTACCTTGGCAGTTGGCTTTCTTT	CASSLPWQLAFF
.	TRBV7-9	TRBJ2-5	.	TGTGCCAGCAGCTTATTGGTGGGGGGAGAGACCCAGTACTTC	CASSLLVGGETQYF
many	TRBV10-3	TRBJ2-1	.	TGTGCCATCAGTGAGGGCAGAAACTCCTACAATGAGCAGTTCTTC	CAISEGRNSYNEQFF
many	TRBV10-3	TRBJ2-3	.	TGTGCCATCAGTGAGCCAGGACGAGGGTCATGGGGTACGCAGTATTTT	CAISEPGRGSWGTQYF
many	TRBV4-3	TRBJ2-7	.	TGCGCCAGCAGCCGCGATAAGGAGCGAGAGCAGTACTTC	CASSRDKEREQYF
few	TRBV18	TRBJ1-5	.	TGTGCCAGCTCACCTCAGTCATATAGCAATCAGCCCCAGCATTTT	CASSPQSYSNQPQHF
few	TRBV7-2	TRBJ1-4	TRBD1	TGTGCCAGCAGCTTCCGGGACAGGAGTTCCCAAGGGCTGTTTTTT	CASSFRDRSSQGLFF
many	TRBV28	TRBJ2-3	.	TGTGCCAGCAGCAAACAGGGCCCAGATACGCAGTATTTT	CASSKQGPDTQYF
many	TRBV12-3/TRBV12-4	TRBJ1-2	TRBD1	TGTGCCAGCAGTATCGGACAGGGGAAAAACTATGGCTACACCTTC	CASSIGQGKNYGYTF
few	TRBV20-1	TRBJ2-7	.	TGCAGTGCTCCGGGGACCGCGAGCGAGCAGTACTTC	CSAPGTASEQYF
few	TRBV19	TRBJ2-2	.	TGTGCCAGTACCCGACCCTCGCTCGGGGAGCTGTTTTTT	CASTRPSLGELFF
.	TRBV4-3	TRBJ2-1	TRBD2	TGCGCCAGCAGCCAAGAGACTAGCGGGGTCTACAATGAGCAGTTCTTC	CASSQETSGVYNEQFF
few	TRBV28	TRBJ2-5	.	TGTGCCAGCGGAGGGCAACTAGAGACCCAGTACTTC	CASGGQLETQYF
few	TRBV4-1	TRBJ2-7	TRBD1	TGCGCCAGCAGCCAAACCGGGACAGGGTTAACCTACGAGCAGTACTTC	CASSQTGTGLTYEQYF
few	TRBV7-9	TRBJ2-5	.	TGTGCCAGCAGCCTAGGACAGCTCCAAGAGACCCAGTACTTC	CASSLGQLQETQYF
few	TRBV5-6	TRBJ2-1	.	TGTGCCAGCAGCTTGGTCGGGTTAGAGGTTGAGCAGTTCTTC	CASSLVGLEVEQFF
many	TRBV7-9	TRBJ1-1	.	TGTGCCAGCAGTTTTCCGGGACATCCAAACACTGAAGCTTTCTTT	CASSFPGHPNTEAFF
.	TRBV6-5	TRBJ2-7	.	TGTGCCAGCACCCCTGGGGGATTTTCCTACGAGCAGTACTTC	CASTPGGFSYEQYF
many	TRBV7-9	TRBJ1-5	.	TGTGCCAGCAGCGAGGGGTCTGTCCGCAATCAGCCCCAGCATTTT	CASSEGSVRNQPQHF
many	TRBV18	TRBJ1-5	TRBD1	TGTGCCAGCTCAGCTCAGGGGGCAAGCAATCAGCCCCAGCATTTT	CASSAQGASNQPQHF
many	TRBV20-1	TRBJ2-7	.	TGCAGTGCTATCAAGGAGGGACTCAGCTACGAGCAGTACTTC	CSAIKEGLSYEQYF
many	TRBV2	TRBJ2-1	TRBD2	TGTGCCGGAAACCGGGACTATGATTACAATGAGCAGTTCTTC	CAGNRDYDYNEQFF
many	TRBV7-2	TRBJ2-1	TRBD2	TGTGCCAGCAGTGGGACTAGCGGCAGTTTGGGGCGGAATGAGCAGTTCTTC	CASSGTSGSLGRNEQFF
few	TRBV18	TRBJ2-3	TRBD1	TGTGCCAGCTCACCACCGGACAGGGTATCGGATACGCAGTATTTT	CASSPPDRVSDTQYF